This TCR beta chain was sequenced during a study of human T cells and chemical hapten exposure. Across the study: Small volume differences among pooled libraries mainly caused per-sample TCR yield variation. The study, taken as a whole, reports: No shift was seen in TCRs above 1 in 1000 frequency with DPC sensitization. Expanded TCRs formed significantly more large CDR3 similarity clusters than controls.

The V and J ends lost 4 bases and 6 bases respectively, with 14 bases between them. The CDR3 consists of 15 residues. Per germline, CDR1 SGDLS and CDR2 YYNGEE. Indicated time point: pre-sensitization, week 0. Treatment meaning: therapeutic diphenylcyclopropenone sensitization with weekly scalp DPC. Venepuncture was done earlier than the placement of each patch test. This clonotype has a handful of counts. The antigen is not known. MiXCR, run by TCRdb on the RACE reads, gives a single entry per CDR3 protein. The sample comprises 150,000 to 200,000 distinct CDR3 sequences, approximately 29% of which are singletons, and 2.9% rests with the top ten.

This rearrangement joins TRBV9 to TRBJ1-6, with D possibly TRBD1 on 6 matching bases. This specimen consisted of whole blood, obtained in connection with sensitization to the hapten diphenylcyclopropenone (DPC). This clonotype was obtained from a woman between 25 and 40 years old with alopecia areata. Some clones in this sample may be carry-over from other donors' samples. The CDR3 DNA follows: TGTGCCAGCAGCTCACAGGGAGGGGGTAATTCACCCCTCCACTTT. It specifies CASSSQGGGNSPLHF.